The clone carrying this TCR beta chain was seen just once. Libraries were prepared by immunoSEQ multiplex PCR; TCRdb keeps only in-frame clonotypes and omits some of them. This table has around 110,000 clones, about nine tenths appearing once. This sample stems from a study of blood T cell repertoires in COVID-19. Looking at the study overall: Nucleic acid was either cDNA or gDNA, and it came from T cells, B-cell-depleted T cells, or PBMCs.

Germline V lookup: CDR1 MNHEY, CDR2 SVGAGI. This CDR3 has 13 residues. Trimming removed 7 bases from V and 5 bases from J; junction bases left unmatched: 5. This rearrangement joins TRBV6-5 to TRBJ1-2; 9 bases are shared with TRBD1. The TCR sequence derives from a man in his forties or fifties with acute or convalescent COVID-19. The sample taken for sequencing was peripheral blood. The CDR3 spells CASTSGTGYGYTF. CDR3 nucleotide sequence: TGTGCCAGCACCAGCGGGACAGGGTATGGCTACACCTTC.